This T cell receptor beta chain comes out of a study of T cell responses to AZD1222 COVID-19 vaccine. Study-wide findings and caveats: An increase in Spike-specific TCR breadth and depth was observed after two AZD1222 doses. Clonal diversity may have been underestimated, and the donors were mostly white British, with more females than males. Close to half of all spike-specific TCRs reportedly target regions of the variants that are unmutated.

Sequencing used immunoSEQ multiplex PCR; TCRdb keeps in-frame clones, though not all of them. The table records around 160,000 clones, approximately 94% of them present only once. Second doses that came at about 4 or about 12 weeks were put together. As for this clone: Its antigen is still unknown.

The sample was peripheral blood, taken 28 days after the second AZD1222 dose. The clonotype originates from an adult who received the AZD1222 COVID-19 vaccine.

CDR3 nucleotides: TGTGCCAGCAGCATACAGGGTGGCTACACCTTC. It encodes CASSIQGGYTF. The chain recombines TRBV7-3 with TRBJ1-2; tentative D call: TRBD1 (6 bases). The CDR3 spans 11 residues. CDR1 SGHTA and CDR2 FQGTGA come from the germline V gene. Deletions cut 5 bases from V and 7 bases from J, with 8 bases between.